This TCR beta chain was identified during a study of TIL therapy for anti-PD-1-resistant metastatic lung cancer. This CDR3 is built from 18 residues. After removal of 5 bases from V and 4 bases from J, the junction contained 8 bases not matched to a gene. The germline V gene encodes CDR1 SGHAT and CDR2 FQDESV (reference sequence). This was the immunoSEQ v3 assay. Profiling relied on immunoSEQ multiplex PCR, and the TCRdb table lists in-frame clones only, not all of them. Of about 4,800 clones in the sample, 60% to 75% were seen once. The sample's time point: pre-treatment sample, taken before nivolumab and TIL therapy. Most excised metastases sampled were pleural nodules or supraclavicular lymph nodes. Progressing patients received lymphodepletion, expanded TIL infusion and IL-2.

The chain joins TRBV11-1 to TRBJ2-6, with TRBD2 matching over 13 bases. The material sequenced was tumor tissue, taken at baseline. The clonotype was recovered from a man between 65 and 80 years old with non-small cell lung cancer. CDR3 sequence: CASSPGTSGTRGANVLTF. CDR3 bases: TGTGCCAGCAGCCCCGGGACTAGCGGGACGCGGGGGGCCAACGTCCTGACTTTC.